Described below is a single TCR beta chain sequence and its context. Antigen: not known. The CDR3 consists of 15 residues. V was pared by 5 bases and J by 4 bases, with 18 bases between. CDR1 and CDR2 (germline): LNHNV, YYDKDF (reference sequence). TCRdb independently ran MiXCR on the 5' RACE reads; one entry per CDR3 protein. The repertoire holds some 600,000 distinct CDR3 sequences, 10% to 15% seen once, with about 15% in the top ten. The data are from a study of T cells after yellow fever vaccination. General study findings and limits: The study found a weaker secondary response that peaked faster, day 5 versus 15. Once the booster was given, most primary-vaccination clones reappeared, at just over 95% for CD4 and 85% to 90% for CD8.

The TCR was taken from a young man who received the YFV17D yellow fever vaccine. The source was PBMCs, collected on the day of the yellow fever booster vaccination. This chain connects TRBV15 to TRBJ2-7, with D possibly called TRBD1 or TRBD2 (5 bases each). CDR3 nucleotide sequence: TGTGCCACCAGCGCCACCGGGACCCAGGGTTACGAGCAGTACTTC. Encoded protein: CATSATGTQGYEQYF.